These T cell receptor beta chains were read from a single sample in a study of a mutant IDH1 vaccine in newly diagnosed glioma. Method: immunoSEQ multiplex PCR; TCRdb's copy keeps in-frame clones and lacks some. Of about 60,000 clones listed, 80% to 85% are singletons. Their specific antigens are unknown. Sequenced here: PBMCs, sampled from a glioma patient whose treatment included an IDH1 peptide vaccine. The receptor source for this set is a man aged 25 to 45 with glioma. CDR3s include the opening cysteine and the closing phenylalanine or tryptophan. Each record gives: D gene, CDR3 length, V gene, J gene, clone size, CDR3 DNA, CDR3 protein. A D gene is named only where the DNA matches it firmly. Size is stated for part of the rows, as once, few or many counts, or as a class when the clone is expanded.

d_gene: TRBD2
len: 17
v_gene: TRBV9
j_gene: TRBJ2-2
abundance: NA
CDR3nt: TGTGCCAGCAGCGCGACCGCGAGGGGAGGGGCTACCGGGGAGCTGTTTTTT
CDR3aa: CASSATARGGATGELFF

d_gene: NA
len: 12
v_gene: TRBV28
j_gene: TRBJ1-1
abundance: once
CDR3nt: TGTGTGTCTACTAAGCGTGGGAGTCAAGCTTTCTTT
CDR3aa: CVSTKRGSQAFF

d_gene: TRBD1
len: 15
v_gene: TRBV25-1
j_gene: TRBJ1-6
abundance: NA
CDR3nt: TGTGCCAGCAGTGGGACAGGATCCTATAATTCACCCCTCCACTTT
CDR3aa: CASSGTGSYNSPLHF

d_gene: NA
len: 16
v_gene: TRBV29-1
j_gene: TRBJ1-2
abundance: NA
CDR3nt: TGCAGCGTTGAATCGCGGGGGGGTCAGGGAACCTATGGCTACACCTTC
CDR3aa: CSVESRGGQGTYGYTF

d_gene: NA
len: 15
v_gene: TRBV4-2
j_gene: TRBJ2-7
abundance: NA
CDR3nt: TGTGCCAGCAGCCAAGAGGAGGGTAGAGACTACGAGCAGTACTTC
CDR3aa: CASSQEEGRDYEQYF

d_gene: NA
len: 17
v_gene: TRBV15
j_gene: TRBJ2-7
abundance: NA
CDR3nt: TGTGCCACCAGCTCCCGGGACGGCGAGACCTCCTCCTACGAGCAGTACTTC
CDR3aa: CATSSRDGETSSYEQYF

d_gene: NA
len: 14
v_gene: TRBV5-1
j_gene: TRBJ1-6
abundance: NA
CDR3nt: TGCGCCAGCAGCTGGAGGGACATCAATTCACCCCTCCACTTT
CDR3aa: CASSWRDINSPLHF

d_gene: NA
len: 14
v_gene: TRBV5-1
j_gene: TRBJ2-5
abundance: NA
CDR3nt: TGCGCCAGCAGCATCGGGGGATCACAAGAGACCCAGTACTTC
CDR3aa: CASSIGGSQETQYF

d_gene: TRBD2
len: 18
v_gene: TRBV5-1
j_gene: TRBJ2-2
abundance: NA
CDR3nt: TGCGCCAGCAGCTTGGCCCCTAGCGGGGGATCGAACACCGGGGAGCTGTTTTTT
CDR3aa: CASSLAPSGGSNTGELFF

d_gene: NA
len: 13
v_gene: TRBV27
j_gene: TRBJ1-6
abundance: few
CDR3nt: TGTGCCAGCGCCGAGACAGCGAATTCACCCCTCCACTTT
CDR3aa: CASAETANSPLHF

d_gene: NA
len: 15
v_gene: TRBV18
j_gene: TRBJ2-3
abundance: once
CDR3nt: TGTGCCAGCTCACCGGGACACTTATCAACAGATACGCAGTATTTT
CDR3aa: CASSPGHLSTDTQYF

d_gene: NA
len: 17
v_gene: TRBV7-6
j_gene: TRBJ2-5
abundance: NA
CDR3nt: TGTGCCAGCAGCTTAGTTAGGACAACCACTTCGTTGGAGACCCAGTACTTC
CDR3aa: CASSLVRTTTSLETQYF

d_gene: NA
len: 15
v_gene: TRBV2
j_gene: TRBJ2-7
abundance: NA
CDR3nt: TGTGCCAGCAGTGAAGGCTTGGGTCTCCTTCTCGAGCAGTACTTC
CDR3aa: CASSEGLGLLLEQYF

d_gene: TRBD1
len: 14
v_gene: TRBV7-9
j_gene: TRBJ2-7
abundance: NA
CDR3nt: TGTGCCAGCAGCTTGAACAGGGGGGCCTACGAGCAGTACTTC
CDR3aa: CASSLNRGAYEQYF

d_gene: TRBD2
len: 11
v_gene: TRBV2
j_gene: TRBJ2-1
abundance: NA
CDR3nt: TGTGCCAGCAGTGACGGAGCGGGGGGTGTCTTC
CDR3aa: CASSDGAGGVF

d_gene: TRBD1
len: 15
v_gene: TRBV27
j_gene: TRBJ1-1
abundance: NA
CDR3nt: TGTGCCAGCAGTTTGACAGGGTTGAGGAACACTGAAGCTTTCTTT
CDR3aa: CASSLTGLRNTEAFF

d_gene: NA
len: 13
v_gene: TRBV28
j_gene: TRBJ1-5
abundance: NA
CDR3nt: TGTGCCAGCAGCCCCCTCCGGGGTCAGCCCCAGCATTTT
CDR3aa: CASSPLRGQPQHF

d_gene: NA
len: 14
v_gene: TRBV16
j_gene: TRBJ1-1
abundance: NA
CDR3nt: TGTGCCAGCAGAGATACAGGAATGAACACTGAAGCTTTCTTT
CDR3aa: CASRDTGMNTEAFF

d_gene: NA
len: 13
v_gene: TRBV4-2
j_gene: TRBJ2-7
abundance: once
CDR3nt: TGTGCCAGCAGCCAAGGGACCGGTTACGAGCAGTACTTC
CDR3aa: CASSQGTGYEQYF

d_gene: NA
len: 14
v_gene: TRBV30
j_gene: TRBJ1-4
abundance: NA
CDR3nt: TGTGCCTGGAAACAGGATTACCTTAATGAAAAACTGTTTTTT
CDR3aa: CAWKQDYLNEKLFF

d_gene: NA
len: 18
v_gene: TRBV19
j_gene: TRBJ1-5
abundance: NA
CDR3nt: TGTGCCAGTAGTATAGGGTGGGGGGTCACCAAGGAACCTCAGCCCCAGCATTTT
CDR3aa: CASSIGWGVTKEPQPQHF

d_gene: NA
len: 19
v_gene: TRBV4-1
j_gene: TRBJ2-3
abundance: NA
CDR3nt: TGCGCCAGCAGCCAAGATCTTCCCGCGCGCGTGGTTAGTACAGATACGCAGTATTTT
CDR3aa: CASSQDLPARVVSTDTQYF

d_gene: TRBD1
len: 14
v_gene: TRBV10-1
j_gene: TRBJ2-7
abundance: NA
CDR3nt: TGCGCCAGCAGTCAGCCGGACAGGGCACACGAGCAGTACTTC
CDR3aa: CASSQPDRAHEQYF

d_gene: NA
len: 16
v_gene: TRBV7-8
j_gene: TRBJ2-7
abundance: once
CDR3nt: TGTGCCAGCAGCTTAGCCGACGACAGAAGGTTCTACGAGCAGTACTTC
CDR3aa: CASSLADDRRFYEQYF

d_gene: NA
len: 11
v_gene: TRBV5-6
j_gene: TRBJ1-1
abundance: NA
CDR3nt: TGTGCCAGCAGCTGGGCGGAGGAAGCTTTCTTT
CDR3aa: CASSWAEEAFF

d_gene: NA
len: 14
v_gene: TRBV6-5
j_gene: TRBJ1-3
abundance: NA
CDR3nt: TGTGCCAGCAGTTACAGTTGGGAAGCAGACACCATATATTTT
CDR3aa: CASSYSWEADTIYF

d_gene: TRBD1
len: 16
v_gene: TRBV7-8
j_gene: TRBJ2-5
abundance: NA
CDR3nt: TGTGCCAGCAGCTTATCGGCAGGGGGTGGGCAAGAGACCCAGTACTTC
CDR3aa: CASSLSAGGGQETQYF

d_gene: NA
len: 15
v_gene: TRBV5-1
j_gene: TRBJ1-2
abundance: NA
CDR3nt: TGCGCCAGCAGCCGCGCCGCAGGGGCTAACTATGGCTACACCTTC
CDR3aa: CASSRAAGANYGYTF

d_gene: NA
len: 13
v_gene: TRBV29-1
j_gene: TRBJ2-3
abundance: NA
CDR3nt: TGCAGCGTTTTAACAGGAATCACAGATACGCAGTATTTT
CDR3aa: CSVLTGITDTQYF

d_gene: NA
len: 14
v_gene: TRBV28
j_gene: TRBJ1-2
abundance: NA
CDR3nt: TGTGCCAGCAGTTTATATCCGGGGAATGGGGGCTACACCTTC
CDR3aa: CASSLYPGNGGYTF

d_gene: NA
len: 12
v_gene: TRBV10-1
j_gene: TRBJ1-2
abundance: few
CDR3nt: TGCGCCAGCAGTGACGGGGCCTATGGCTACACCTTC
CDR3aa: CASSDGAYGYTF

d_gene: NA
len: 16
v_gene: TRBV5-1
j_gene: TRBJ2-3
abundance: NA
CDR3nt: TGCGCCAGCAGCCCGGAGGCCCACACAAGCACAGATACGCAGTATTTT
CDR3aa: CASSPEAHTSTDTQYF

d_gene: NA
len: 18
v_gene: TRBV7-9
j_gene: TRBJ2-7
abundance: NA
CDR3nt: TGTGCCAGCAGCTTATTTCGTATTCGGGCAGGGTCCACCTACGAGCAGTACTTC
CDR3aa: CASSLFRIRAGSTYEQYF

d_gene: TRBD1
len: 15
v_gene: TRBV28
j_gene: TRBJ1-3
abundance: NA
CDR3nt: TGTGCCAGCAGTTTGAGGGACAGACGGGGAAACACCATATATTTT
CDR3aa: CASSLRDRRGNTIYF

d_gene: NA
len: 16
v_gene: TRBV2
j_gene: TRBJ1-1
abundance: NA
CDR3nt: TGTGCCATGAAAGGACAGTTAACGCCCCGCCCCCCCCAAGCTTTCTTT
CDR3aa: CAMKGQLTPRPPQAFF

d_gene: TRBD2
len: 17
v_gene: TRBV4-1
j_gene: TRBJ2-7
abundance: once
CDR3nt: TGCGCCAGCAGCCGAGGACTAGCGGGGGTATTCTCCTACGAGCAGTACTTC
CDR3aa: CASSRGLAGVFSYEQYF

d_gene: NA
len: 13
v_gene: TRBV13
j_gene: TRBJ2-5
abundance: NA
CDR3nt: TGTGCCAGCCAGATCCGGGGCCAAGAGACCCAGTACTTC
CDR3aa: CASQIRGQETQYF

d_gene: TRBD1
len: 15
v_gene: TRBV28
j_gene: TRBJ2-1
abundance: NA
CDR3nt: TGTGCCAGCAGAGGACAGGGGGTCTCCTACAATGAGCAGTTCTTC
CDR3aa: CASRGQGVSYNEQFF

d_gene: NA
len: 15
v_gene: TRBV6-5
j_gene: TRBJ1-1
abundance: NA
CDR3nt: TGTGCCAGCAGCCCCACGTCCAGGGAAGGTACTGAAGCTTTCTTT
CDR3aa: CASSPTSREGTEAFF

d_gene: NA
len: 15
v_gene: TRBV19
j_gene: TRBJ2-7
abundance: NA
CDR3nt: TGTGCCAGTAGTATCTTGCTAGGGATGATCTACGAGCAGTACTTC
CDR3aa: CASSILLGMIYEQYF

d_gene: NA
len: 15
v_gene: TRBV9
j_gene: TRBJ2-3
abundance: NA
CDR3nt: TGTGCCAGCAGCGTAGGGGATCACAGCACAGATACGCAGTATTTT
CDR3aa: CASSVGDHSTDTQYF

d_gene: NA
len: 14
v_gene: TRBV7-9
j_gene: TRBJ1-4
abundance: once
CDR3nt: TGTGCCAGCAGCTTAGTGAACTCTAATGAAAAACTGTTTTTT
CDR3aa: CASSLVNSNEKLFF

d_gene: NA
len: 18
v_gene: TRBV19
j_gene: TRBJ1-2
abundance: NA
CDR3nt: TGTGCCAGTAGTCTTTTCATGAAGGCACGAAGAAAGAGCTATGGCTACACCTTC
CDR3aa: CASSLFMKARRKSYGYTF

d_gene: NA
len: 13
v_gene: TRBV18
j_gene: TRBJ2-1
abundance: NA
CDR3nt: TGTGCCAGCTCACCACTCGGAAACAATGAGCAGTTCTTC
CDR3aa: CASSPLGNNEQFF

d_gene: NA
len: 12
v_gene: TRBV18
j_gene: TRBJ2-2
abundance: NA
CDR3nt: TGTGCCAGCTCACCATATACCGGGGAGCTGTTTTTT
CDR3aa: CASSPYTGELFF

d_gene: NA
len: 16
v_gene: TRBV28
j_gene: TRBJ1-1
abundance: NA
CDR3nt: TGTGCCAGCAGCTCCGGGACACCGACTATGAACACTGAAGCTTTCTTT
CDR3aa: CASSSGTPTMNTEAFF

d_gene: NA
len: 18
v_gene: TRBV19
j_gene: TRBJ2-1
abundance: NA
CDR3nt: TGTGCCAGTAGTATAGAAACAACAGTGAAAAGCTTCTACAATGAGCAGTTCTTC
CDR3aa: CASSIETTVKSFYNEQFF

d_gene: NA
len: 14
v_gene: TRBV18
j_gene: TRBJ2-7
abundance: NA
CDR3nt: TGTGCCAGCTCATTACAGGGGGGGACCTACGAGCAGTACTTC
CDR3aa: CASSLQGGTYEQYF

d_gene: NA
len: 14
v_gene: TRBV6-6
j_gene: TRBJ2-1
abundance: NA
CDR3nt: TGTGCCAGCAGTTCCGAGGACCTCGGGAATGAGCAGTTCTTC
CDR3aa: CASSSEDLGNEQFF

d_gene: TRBD1
len: 15
v_gene: TRBV7-2
j_gene: TRBJ1-4
abundance: NA
CDR3nt: TGTGCCAGCAGCGTAACAGGGGCAACTAATGAAAAACTGTTTTTT
CDR3aa: CASSVTGATNEKLFF

d_gene: TRBD2
len: 19
v_gene: TRBV5-1
j_gene: TRBJ2-3
abundance: NA
CDR3nt: TGCGCCAGCAGCACTAGGGAGCGGGAGACCTTTGTGGGCACAGATACGCAGTATTTT
CDR3aa: CASSTRERETFVGTDTQYF

d_gene: NA
len: 15
v_gene: TRBV5-4
j_gene: TRBJ1-6
abundance: NA
CDR3nt: TGTGCCAGCAGCTCCCGGACAAACCCTTTTTCACCCCTCCACTTT
CDR3aa: CASSSRTNPFSPLHF

d_gene: NA
len: 11
v_gene: TRBV28
j_gene: TRBJ1-1
abundance: NA
CDR3nt: TGTGCCAGCACGGTGGGGACTGAAGCTTTCTTT
CDR3aa: CASTVGTEAFF

d_gene: NA
len: 13
v_gene: TRBV29-1
j_gene: TRBJ1-2
abundance: NA
CDR3nt: TGCAGCGTTGTGGTCGGTGCTAACTATGGCTACACCTTC
CDR3aa: CSVVVGANYGYTF